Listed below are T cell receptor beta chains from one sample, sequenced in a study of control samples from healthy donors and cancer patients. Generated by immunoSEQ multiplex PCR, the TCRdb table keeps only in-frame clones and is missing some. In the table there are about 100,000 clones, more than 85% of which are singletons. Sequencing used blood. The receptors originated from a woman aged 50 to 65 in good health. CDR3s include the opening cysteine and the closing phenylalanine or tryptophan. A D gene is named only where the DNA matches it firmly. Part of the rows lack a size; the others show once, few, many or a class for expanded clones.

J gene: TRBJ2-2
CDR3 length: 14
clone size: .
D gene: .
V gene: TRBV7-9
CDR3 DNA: TGTGCCAGCAGCGCGAGGGGGGGATCCGGGGAGCTGTTTTTT
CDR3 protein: CASSARGGSGELFF

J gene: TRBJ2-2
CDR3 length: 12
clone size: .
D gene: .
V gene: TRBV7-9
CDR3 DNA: TGTGCCAGCAGCTTAAGAACCGGGGAGCTGTTTTTT
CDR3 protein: CASSLRTGELFF

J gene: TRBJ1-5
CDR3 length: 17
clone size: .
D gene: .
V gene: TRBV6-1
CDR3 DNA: TGTGCCAGCAGTGAACTGGGAATAGGGGGGGCCGAGAAGCCCCAGCATTTT
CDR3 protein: CASSELGIGGAEKPQHF

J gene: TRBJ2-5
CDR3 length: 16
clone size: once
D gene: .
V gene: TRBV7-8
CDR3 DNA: TGTGCCAGCAGCCAAGCTATCCGGGGGGCCCAAGAGACCCAGTACTTC
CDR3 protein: CASSQAIRGAQETQYF

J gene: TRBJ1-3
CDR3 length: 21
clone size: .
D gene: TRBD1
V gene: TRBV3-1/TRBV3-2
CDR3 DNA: TGTGCCAGCAGCCAGCAAGAAAAGGTGTTTGGGACAGGGGGCAATGGAAACACCATATATTTT
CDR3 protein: CASSQQEKVFGTGGNGNTIYF

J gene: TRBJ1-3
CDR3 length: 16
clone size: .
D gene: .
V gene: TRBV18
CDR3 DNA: TGTGCCAGCTCACCAACTCAGGGGAGCTCTGGAAACACCATATATTTT
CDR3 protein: CASSPTQGSSGNTIYF

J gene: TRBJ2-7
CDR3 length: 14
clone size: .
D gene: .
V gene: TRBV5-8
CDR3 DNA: TGTGCCAGCAGCTTTGGGCAGGCGGACTACGAGCAGTACTTC
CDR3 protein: CASSFGQADYEQYF

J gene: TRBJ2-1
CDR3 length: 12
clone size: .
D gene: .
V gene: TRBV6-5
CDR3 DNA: TGTGCCAGCGGGAGCTCCTACAATGAGCAGTTCTTC
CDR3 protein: CASGSSYNEQFF

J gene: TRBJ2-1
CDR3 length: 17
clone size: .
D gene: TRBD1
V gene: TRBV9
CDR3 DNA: TGTGCCAGCAGCGTAGCTCCCGGGACAGCCTCCTACAATGAGCAGTTCTTC
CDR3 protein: CASSVAPGTASYNEQFF

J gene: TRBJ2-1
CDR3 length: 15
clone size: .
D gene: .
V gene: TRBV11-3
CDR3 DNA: TGTGCCAGCAGCTTAGTTAGGGGCTCCTACAATGAGCAGTTCTTC
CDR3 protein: CASSLVRGSYNEQFF

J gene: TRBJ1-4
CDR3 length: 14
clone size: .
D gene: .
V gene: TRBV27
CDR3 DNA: TGTGCCAGCAGGGGGGAGAGGACTAATGAAAAACTGTTTTTT
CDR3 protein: CASRGERTNEKLFF

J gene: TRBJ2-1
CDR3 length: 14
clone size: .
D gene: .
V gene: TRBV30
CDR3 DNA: TGTGCCTGGAGGGGAATTAGCTCCTACAATGAGCAGTTCTTC
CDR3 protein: CAWRGISSYNEQFF

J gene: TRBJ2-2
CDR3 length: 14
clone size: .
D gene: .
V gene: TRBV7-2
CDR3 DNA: TGTGCCAGCAGCTCTTACAGAGGGGTCGGGGAGCTGTTTTTT
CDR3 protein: CASSSYRGVGELFF

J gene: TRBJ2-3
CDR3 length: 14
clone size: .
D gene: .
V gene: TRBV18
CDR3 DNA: TGTGCCAGCTCCCCCACCCCTCGACAGGATACGCAGTATTTT
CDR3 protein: CASSPTPRQDTQYF

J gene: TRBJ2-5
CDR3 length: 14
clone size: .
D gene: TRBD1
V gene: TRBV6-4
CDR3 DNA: TGTGCCAGCAGTGACAGGGGGCACCAAGAGACCCAGTACTTC
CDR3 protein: CASSDRGHQETQYF

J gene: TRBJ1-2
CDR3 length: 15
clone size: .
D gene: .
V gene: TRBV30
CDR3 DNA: TGTGCCTGGAGTTCAGCCAGCCTCCTAGACTATGGCTACACCTTC
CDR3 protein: CAWSSASLLDYGYTF

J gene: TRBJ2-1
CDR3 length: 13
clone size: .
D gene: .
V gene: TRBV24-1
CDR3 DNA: TGTGCCACGAGGGGAACGGGACTCAATGAGCAGTTCTTC
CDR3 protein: CATRGTGLNEQFF

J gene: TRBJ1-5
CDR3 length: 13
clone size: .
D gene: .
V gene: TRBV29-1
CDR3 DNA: TGCAGCGTACGAAGAGACAGCAATCAGCCCCAGCATTTT
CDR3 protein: CSVRRDSNQPQHF

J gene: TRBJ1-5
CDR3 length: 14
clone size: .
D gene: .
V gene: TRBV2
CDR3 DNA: TGTGCCAGCAGTGCCTTGGGGGGCAATCAGCCCCAGCATTTT
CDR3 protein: CASSALGGNQPQHF

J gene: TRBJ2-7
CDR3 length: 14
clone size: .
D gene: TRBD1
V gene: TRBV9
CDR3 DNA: TGTGCCAGCAGCGTAACAGGGGGCAACTACGAGCAGTACTTC
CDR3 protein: CASSVTGGNYEQYF

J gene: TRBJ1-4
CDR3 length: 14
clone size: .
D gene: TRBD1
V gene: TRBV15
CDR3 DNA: TGTGCCACCAGTACGACAGGGTTAAATGAAAAACTGTTTTTT
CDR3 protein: CATSTTGLNEKLFF

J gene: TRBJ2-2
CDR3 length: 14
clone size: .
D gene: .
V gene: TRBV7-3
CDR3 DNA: TGTGCCAGCAGCTTATTAGCACTATCCGGGGAGCTGTTTTTT
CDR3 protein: CASSLLALSGELFF

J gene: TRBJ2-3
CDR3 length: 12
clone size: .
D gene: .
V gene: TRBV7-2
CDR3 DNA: TGTGCCAGCAGCTTTTATCAGGATACGCAGTATTTT
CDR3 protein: CASSFYQDTQYF

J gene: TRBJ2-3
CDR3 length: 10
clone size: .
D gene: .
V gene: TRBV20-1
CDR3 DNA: TGCAGTGGTCTGACAGATACGCAGTATTTT
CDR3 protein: CSGLTDTQYF

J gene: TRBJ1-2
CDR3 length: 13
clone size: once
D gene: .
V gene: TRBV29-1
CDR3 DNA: TGCAGCGTTGTGAGTGCAGGGGTCTATGGCTACACCTTC
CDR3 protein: CSVVSAGVYGYTF

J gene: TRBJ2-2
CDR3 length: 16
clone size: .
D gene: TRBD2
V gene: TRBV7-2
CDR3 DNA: TGTGCCAGCAGCCAGACTAGCGGGAGTGGGTCCGGGGAGCTGTTTTTT
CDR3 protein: CASSQTSGSGSGELFF

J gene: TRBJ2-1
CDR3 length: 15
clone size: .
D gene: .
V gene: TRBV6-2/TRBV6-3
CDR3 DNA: TGTGCCAGCAGTTATGGGGGTCTAGCACGCAATGAGCAGTTCTTC
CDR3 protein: CASSYGGLARNEQFF

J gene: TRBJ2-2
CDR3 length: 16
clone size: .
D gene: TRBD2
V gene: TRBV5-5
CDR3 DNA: TGTGCCAGCAGCCCGGAGCCCCTCTCGGGAGGCGGGGAGCTGTTTTTT
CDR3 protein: CASSPEPLSGGGELFF

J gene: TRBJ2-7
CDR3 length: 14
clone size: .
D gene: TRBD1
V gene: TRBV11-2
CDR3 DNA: TGTGCCAGCAGCTACTGGGACAGGGGCTACGAGCAGTACTTC
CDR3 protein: CASSYWDRGYEQYF

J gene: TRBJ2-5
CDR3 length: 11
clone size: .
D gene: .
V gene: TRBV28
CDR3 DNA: TGTGCCAGCAGGGCCGTAGAGACCCAGTACTTC
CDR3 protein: CASRAVETQYF

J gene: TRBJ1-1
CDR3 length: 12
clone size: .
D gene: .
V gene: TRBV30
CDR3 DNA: TGTGCCTGGCGGGGAAGGGTCACTGAAGCTTTCTTT
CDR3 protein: CAWRGRVTEAFF

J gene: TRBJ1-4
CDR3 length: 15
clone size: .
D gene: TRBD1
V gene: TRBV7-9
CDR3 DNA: TGTGCCAGCAGCCCTCAGACAGGGGTTGGTGAAAAACTGTTTTTT
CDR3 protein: CASSPQTGVGEKLFF

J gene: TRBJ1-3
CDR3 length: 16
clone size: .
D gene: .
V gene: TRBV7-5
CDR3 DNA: TGTGCCAGAAGCTTTTTCGGTGGCCCCTCTGGAAACACCATATATTTT
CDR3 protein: CARSFFGGPSGNTIYF

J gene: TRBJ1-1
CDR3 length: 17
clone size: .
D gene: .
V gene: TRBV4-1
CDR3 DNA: TGCGCCAGCAGCCACCCGACCCCCGACAGGCCGAACACTGAAGCTTTCTTT
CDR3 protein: CASSHPTPDRPNTEAFF

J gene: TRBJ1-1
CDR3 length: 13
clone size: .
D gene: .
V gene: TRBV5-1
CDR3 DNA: TGCGCCAGCAGCTTGTTTGCCGAGGTCGAAGCTTTCTTT
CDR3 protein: CASSLFAEVEAFF

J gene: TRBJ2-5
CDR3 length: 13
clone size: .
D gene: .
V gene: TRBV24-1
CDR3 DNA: TGTGCCACCAGGGAGACAGGACAAGAGACCCAGTACTTC
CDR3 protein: CATRETGQETQYF

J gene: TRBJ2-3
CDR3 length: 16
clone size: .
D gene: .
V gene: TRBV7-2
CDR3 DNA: TGTGCCAGCAGCATGACTGGTCTAACTTCCACAGATACGCAGTATTTT
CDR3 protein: CASSMTGLTSTDTQYF

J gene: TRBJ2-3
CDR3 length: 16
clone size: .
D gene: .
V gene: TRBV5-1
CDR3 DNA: TGCGCCAGCAGCTCCGCCAGTGTCAGTCTCACAGATACGCAGTATTTT
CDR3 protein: CASSSASVSLTDTQYF

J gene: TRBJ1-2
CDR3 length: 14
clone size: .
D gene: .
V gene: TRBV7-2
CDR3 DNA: TGTGCCAGCAGCACCGGGACCACTACCTTTGGCTACACCTTC
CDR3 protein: CASSTGTTTFGYTF

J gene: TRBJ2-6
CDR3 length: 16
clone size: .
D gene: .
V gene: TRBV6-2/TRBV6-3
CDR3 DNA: TGTGCCAGCAGTCAGCTACAGGGATCTGGGGCCAACGTCCTGACTTTC
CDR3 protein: CASSQLQGSGANVLTF

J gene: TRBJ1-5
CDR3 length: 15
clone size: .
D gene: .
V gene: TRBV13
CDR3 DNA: TGTGCCAGCAGCTCCCAGTATTTGGGCAATCAGCCCCAGCATTTT
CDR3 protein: CASSSQYLGNQPQHF

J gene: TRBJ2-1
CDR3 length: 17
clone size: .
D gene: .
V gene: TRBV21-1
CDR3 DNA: TGTGCCAGCAGCAAACATGAGGACAGGGGGTCATACAATGAGCAGTTCTTC
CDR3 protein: CASSKHEDRGSYNEQFF

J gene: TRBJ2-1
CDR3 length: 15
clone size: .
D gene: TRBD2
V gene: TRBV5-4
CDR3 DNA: TGTGCCGGTAGTTGGAGGGGCGGGGGGTACAATGAGCAGTTCTTC
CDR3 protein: CAGSWRGGGYNEQFF

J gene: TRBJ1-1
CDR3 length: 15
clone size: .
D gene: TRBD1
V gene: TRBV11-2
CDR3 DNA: TGTGCCAGCAGCCCACGGACAGGGGGGAACACTGAAGCTTTCTTT
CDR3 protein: CASSPRTGGNTEAFF

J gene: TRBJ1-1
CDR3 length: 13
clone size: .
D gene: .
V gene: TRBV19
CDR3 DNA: TGTGCCAGTTTGCCGAGGGCGGACACTGAAGCTTTCTTT
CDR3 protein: CASLPRADTEAFF

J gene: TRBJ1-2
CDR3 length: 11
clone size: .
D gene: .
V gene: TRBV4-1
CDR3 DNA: TGCGCCAGCAGCCAAGATAACCCCCCTACCTTC
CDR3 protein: CASSQDNPPTF

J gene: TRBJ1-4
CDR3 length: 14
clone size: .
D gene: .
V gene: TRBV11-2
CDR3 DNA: TGTGCCAGCAGCCTGCACGTGGGGGCCGAAAAACTGTTTTTT
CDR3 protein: CASSLHVGAEKLFF

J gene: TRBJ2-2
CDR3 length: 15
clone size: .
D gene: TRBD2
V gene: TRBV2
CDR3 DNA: TGTGCCACCCAGGCTAGCGGTTTGAACACCGGGGAGCTGTTTTTT
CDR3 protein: CATQASGLNTGELFF

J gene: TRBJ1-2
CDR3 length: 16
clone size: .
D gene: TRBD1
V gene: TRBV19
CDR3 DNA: TGTGCCAGTAGTGGTTATGAGGGGGCGAAGGACTATGGCTACACCTTC
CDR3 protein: CASSGYEGAKDYGYTF